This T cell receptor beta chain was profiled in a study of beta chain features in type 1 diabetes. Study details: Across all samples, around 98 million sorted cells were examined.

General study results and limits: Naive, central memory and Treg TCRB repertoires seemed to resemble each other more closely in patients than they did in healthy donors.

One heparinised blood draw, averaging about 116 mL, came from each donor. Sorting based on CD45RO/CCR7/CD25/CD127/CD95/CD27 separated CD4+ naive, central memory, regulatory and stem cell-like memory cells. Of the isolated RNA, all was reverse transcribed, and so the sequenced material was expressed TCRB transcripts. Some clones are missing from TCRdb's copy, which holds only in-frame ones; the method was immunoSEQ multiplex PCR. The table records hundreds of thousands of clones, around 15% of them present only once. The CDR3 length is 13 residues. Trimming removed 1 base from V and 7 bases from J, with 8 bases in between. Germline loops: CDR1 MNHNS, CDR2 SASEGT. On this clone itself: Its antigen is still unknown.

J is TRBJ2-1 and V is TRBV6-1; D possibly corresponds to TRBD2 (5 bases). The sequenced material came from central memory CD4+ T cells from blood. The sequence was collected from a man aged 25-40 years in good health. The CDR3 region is CASSEGRWNEQFF. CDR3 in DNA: TGTGCCAGCAGTGAAGGGAGGTGGAATGAGCAGTTCTTC.